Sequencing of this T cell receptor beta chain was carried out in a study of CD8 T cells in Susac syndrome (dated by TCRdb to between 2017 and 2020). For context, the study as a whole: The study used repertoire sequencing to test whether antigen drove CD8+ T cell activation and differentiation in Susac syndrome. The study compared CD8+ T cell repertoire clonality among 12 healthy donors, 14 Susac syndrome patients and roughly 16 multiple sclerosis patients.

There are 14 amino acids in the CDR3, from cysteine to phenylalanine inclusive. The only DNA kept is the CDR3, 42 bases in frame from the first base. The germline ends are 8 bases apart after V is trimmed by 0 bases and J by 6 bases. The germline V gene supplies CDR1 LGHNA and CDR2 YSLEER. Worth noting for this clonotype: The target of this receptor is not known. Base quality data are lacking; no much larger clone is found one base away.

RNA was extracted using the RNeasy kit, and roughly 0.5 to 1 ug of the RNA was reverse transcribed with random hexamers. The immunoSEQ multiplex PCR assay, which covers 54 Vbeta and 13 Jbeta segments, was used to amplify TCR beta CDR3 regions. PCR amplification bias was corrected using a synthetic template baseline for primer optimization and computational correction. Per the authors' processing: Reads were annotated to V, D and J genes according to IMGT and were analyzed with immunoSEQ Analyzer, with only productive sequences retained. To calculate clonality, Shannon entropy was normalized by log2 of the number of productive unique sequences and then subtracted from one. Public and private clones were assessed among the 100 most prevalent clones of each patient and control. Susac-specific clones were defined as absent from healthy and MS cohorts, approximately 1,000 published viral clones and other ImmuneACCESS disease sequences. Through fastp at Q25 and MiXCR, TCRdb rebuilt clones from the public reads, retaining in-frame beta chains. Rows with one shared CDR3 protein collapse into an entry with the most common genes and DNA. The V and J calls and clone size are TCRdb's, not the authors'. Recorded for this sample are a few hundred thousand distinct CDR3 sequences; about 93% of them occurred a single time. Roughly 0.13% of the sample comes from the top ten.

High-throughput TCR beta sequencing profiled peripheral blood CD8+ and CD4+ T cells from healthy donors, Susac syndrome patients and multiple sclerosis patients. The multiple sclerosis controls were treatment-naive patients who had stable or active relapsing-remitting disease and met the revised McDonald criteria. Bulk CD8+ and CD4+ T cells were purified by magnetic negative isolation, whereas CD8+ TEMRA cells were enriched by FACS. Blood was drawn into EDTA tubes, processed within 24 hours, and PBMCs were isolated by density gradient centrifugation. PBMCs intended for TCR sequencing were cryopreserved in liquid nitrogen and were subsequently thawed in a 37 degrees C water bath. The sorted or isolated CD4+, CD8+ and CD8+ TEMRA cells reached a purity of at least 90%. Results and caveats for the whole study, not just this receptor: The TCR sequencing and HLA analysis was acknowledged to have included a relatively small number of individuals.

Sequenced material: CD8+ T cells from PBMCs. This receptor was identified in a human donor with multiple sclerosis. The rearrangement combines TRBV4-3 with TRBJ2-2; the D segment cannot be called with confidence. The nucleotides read TGCGCCAGCAGCCAAGATTCCCTGGCCGGGGAGCTGTTTTTT. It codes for CASSQDSLAGELFF.